The T cell receptor (beta chain) under discussion was sequenced for a study of blood T cell repertoires in COVID-19. Sequencing was performed with immunoSEQ multiplex PCR; in TCRdb, only in-frame clones are kept and a portion is missing. The table lists a few hundred thousand clones, 85% to 90% of them singletons. Seattle cases were enrolled at active infection and followed longitudinally. The CDR3 totals 13 residues. From germline, CDR1 is SGHRS and CDR2 YFSETQ. Trimming took off 1 base at V and 9 bases at J, with 11 bases between the two ends. The chain joins TRBV5-1 to TRBJ2-1; D remains ambiguous. Sequenced input: peripheral blood. This sequence was found in a woman aged 45-59 years with COVID-19, enrolled during active disease. CDR3 sequence reads: CASSLSADFEQFF. Written as DNA, the CDR3 is TGCGCCAGCAGCTTGAGTGCAGACTTTGAGCAGTTCTTC. The full variable domain, completed using reference TRBV5-1 and TRBJ2-1, is KAGVTQTPRYLIKTRGQQVTLSCSPISGHRSVSWYQQTPGQGLQFLFEYFSETQRNKGNFPGRFSGRQFSNSRSEMNVSTLELGDSALYLCASSLSADFEQFFGPGTRLTVL.